The next 15 T cell receptor beta chains were all read from a single sample in a study of graft-versus-host responses after intestinal transplantation. Measured with immunoSEQ multiplex PCR; TCRdb has only the in-frame clones, and not every one. The table lists fewer than 100,000 clones, 86% of them singletons. This specimen consisted of PBMCs, obtained 255 days after intestinal transplant. These TCRs come from a human patient who received an intestinal transplant, so some T cells may come from the graft donor.

This clone appeared once. The chain carries TRBV6-1 and TRBJ2-3, with D perhaps TRBD1 or TRBD2 (5 bases each). Trimming left V 2 bases short and J 4 bases short, with 10 bases between. The CDR3 is 14 residues long. CDR1 and CDR2 from the germline V gene are MNHNS and SASEGT. CDR3 nucleotide sequence: TGTGCCAGCAGTGAACTGCAGGGACCAGATACGCAGTATTTT. Residues: CASSELQGPDTQYF.

The chain uses TRBV7-3 and TRBJ2-3; D possibly corresponds to TRBD2 (6 bases). CDR3 length: 22 residues. V shed 1 base and J shed 0 bases, with 29 bases lying between them. Germline CDR1 and CDR2: SGHTA and FQGTGA. CDR3 DNA: TGTGCCAGCAGCTTAAACCCCAAAGGCAGGAGCGGGCACCAACTAAGCACAGATACGCAGTATTTT. Protein product: CASSLNPKGRSGHQLSTDTQYF.

This rearrangement joins TRBV30 to TRBJ1-5; TRBD1 matches 9 bases. CDR3 length equals 14 residues. The V and J ends lost 3 bases and 1 base, in that order; junction bases with no gene match: 1. Germline V gene sequence: CDR1 GTSNPN, CDR2 SVGIG (reference sequence). The CDR3 spells CAWSGTGSNQPQHF. The CDR3 DNA follows: TGTGCCTGGAGCGGGACAGGGAGCAATCAGCCCCAGCATTTT.

The chain uses TRBV5-1 and TRBJ1-2; TRBD1 might be the D (5 bases). There are 15 residues in the CDR3. V lost 2 bases, J lost 2 bases, and 13 bases lay in between. Germline CDR1 and CDR2: SGHRS and YFSETQ. The CDR3 region is CASSFGDVANYGYTF. Here the CDR3 DNA reads TGCGCCAGCAGCTTTGGGGACGTAGCAAACTATGGCTACACCTTC.

The V gene is TRBV7-9, the J gene TRBJ1-1; D perhaps matches TRBD1 (5 bases). Germline CDR1 and CDR2: SEHNR and FQNEAQ (reference sequence). V lost 0 bases and J lost 11, with 7 bases in between. The CDR3 is made up of 11 amino acids. The CDR3 reads CASSLAGPAFF. CDR3 coding DNA: TGTGCCAGCAGCTTAGCGGGGCCGGCTTTCTTT.

The chain carries TRBV7-2 and TRBJ2-2; the D gene is possibly TRBD2 (7 bases). Germline assignment: CDR1 SGHTA and CDR2 FQGNSA. The length of the CDR3 is 15 residues. V was clipped by 2 bases and J by 7 bases, with 14 bases between them. CDR3 nucleotides: TGTGCCAGCAGCTTATCTGGCGGGGGCTACGGGGAGCTGTTTTTT. It encodes CASSLSGGGYGELFF.

The chain joins TRBV28 to TRBJ1-1; 8 nucleotides align to TRBD1. J gave up 8 bases and V 5 bases, and 4 bases lay outside the gene matches. There are 12 residues in the CDR3. Germline assignment: CDR1 MDHEN and CDR2 SYDVKM. DNA of the CDR3: TGTGCCAGCAGTCCTCGGACAGGGGAAGCTTTCTTT. Amino acid sequence: CASSPRTGEAFF.

The CDR3 protein is CASSRQGTIIHEQFF. CDR3 nucleotides: TGTGCCAGCAGCAGACAGGGGACCATAATACATGAGCAGTTCTTC. V is TRBV7-9 and J is TRBJ2-1; 8 bases agree with TRBD1. V gave up 5 bases and J gave up 8 bases; unmatched junction bases: 11. From germline, CDR1 is SEHNR and CDR2 FQNEAQ (reference sequence). There are 15 residues in the CDR3.

This sequence joins TRBV5-4 and TRBJ2-5, with TRBD2 matching over 14 bases. The V gene end was trimmed by 4 bases and the J gene end by 5 bases; junction bases not matched to a gene: 10. This CDR3 is 17 amino acids long. Germline assignment: CDR1 SGHNT and CDR2 YYREEE (reference sequence). CDR3 bases: TGTGCCAGCAGCCAGACTAGCGGGGGGGAGTTAGGTGAGACCCAGTACTTC. Its translation is CASSQTSGGELGETQYF.

The chain has TRBV6-5 and TRBJ1-2; D is ambiguous. The length of the CDR3 is 14 residues. V was clipped by 6 bases and J by 4 bases, with 15 bases between them. The germline V gene encodes CDR1 MNHEY and CDR2 SVGAGI. For the CDR3, the DNA is TGTGCCAGCAGACGTGGGGTCGGGATCTATGGCTACACCTTC. This sequence encodes CASRRGVGIYGYTF.

The rearrangement uses TRBV6-1 and TRBJ1-6; weak D call: TRBD1 (5 bases). Trimming pared 4 bases from V and 4 bases from J, leaving 8 bases between. CDR1 is MNHNS, CDR2 SASEGT, per germline. This CDR3 spans 14 amino acids. CDR3 nucleotide sequence: TGTGCCAGCAGTGTAGAGGGGTATAATTCACCCCTCCACTTT. This codes for CASSVEGYNSPLHF.

V and J are TRBV6-6 and TRBJ2-3; maybe TRBD1 (6 bases). Trimming took 6 bases from V and 2 from J, leaving 18 bases between them. The CDR3 has 16 amino acids. Germline CDR1 is MNHNY and CDR2 is SVGAGI (reference sequence). The CDR3 sequence is CASSLQEAGVTDTQYF. The CDR3 nucleotides read TGTGCCAGCAGCCTTCAGGAGGCAGGGGTCACAGATACGCAGTATTTT.

The gene calls are TRBV5-1 and TRBJ2-5; D is possibly TRBD2 (6 bases). The CDR3 loop spans 16 amino acids. Between the trimmed V and J ends, which lost 7 bases and 0 bases, there was a span of 19 bases. Germline CDR1 is SGHRS and CDR2 is YFSETQ. The chain's CDR3 is CASRRGNGGYQETQYF. The CDR3, as DNA: TGCGCCAGCCGACGGGGCAATGGGGGGTACCAAGAGACCCAGTACTTC.

The table lists this clone with a count of one. The chain combines TRBV4-1 with TRBJ2-1; D ambiguous. The CDR3 covers 13 residues. Germline V gene lookup returns CDR1 MGHRA and CDR2 YSYEKL. Trimming removed 1 base from V and 7 bases from J, with 8 bases in between. CDR3 bases: TGCGCCAGCAGCCAAGTAACAGTTAATGAGCAGTTCTTC. Translation gives CASSQVTVNEQFF.

This chain links TRBV5-6 with TRBJ1-4, with D possibly being TRBD1 (5 bases). Germline-derived CDR1 and CDR2 are SGHDT and YYEEEE. V lost 0 bases and J 4 bases, leaving 7 bases between the germline ends. This CDR3 is 14 amino acids long. The CDR3 DNA reads TGTGCCAGCAGCTTGGGACAGCGTAATGAAAAACTGTTTTTT. This codes for CASSLGQRNEKLFF.